This is a list of T cell receptor beta chains from one sample in a study of cytomegalovirus exposure and HLA in healthy donors. Sequenced by immunoSEQ multiplex PCR; TCRdb stores in-frame clones only, minus some. In total, the table holds approximately 110,000 clones. The sample comprised PBMCs. The receptors originated from a man younger than 35 in good health and CMV-seronegative. Each CDR3 is given with its conserved first and last residue. A D gene is named only where the DNA matches it firmly.

v_gene	j_gene	d_gene	CDR3aa	CDR3nt
TRBV4-1	TRBJ1-1	.	CASSQVPRFRENTEAFF	TGCGCCAGCAGCCAAGTACCCAGGTTCAGGGAAAACACTGAAGCTTTCTTT
TRBV19	TRBJ1-1	TRBD1	CASSLQGDSFDTEAFF	TGTGCCAGTAGTCTCCAGGGGGACAGTTTTGACACTGAAGCTTTCTTT
TRBV5-1	TRBJ2-1	TRBD2	CASSLTGQGRGLAGVREFF	TGCGCCAGCAGCTTGACGGGACAGGGTAGAGGACTAGCGGGAGTGAGAGAGTTCTTC
TRBV19	TRBJ2-1	TRBD1	CASSTRTGTAKYNEQFF	TGTGCCAGTAGTACCCGAACCGGGACAGCTAAATACAATGAGCAGTTCTTC
TRBV30	TRBJ1-1	TRBD1	CAWTGGRLGEAFF	TGTGCCTGGACAGGGGGCCGGTTGGGTGAAGCTTTCTTT
TRBV30	TRBJ1-6	TRBD1	CAWSVRGQGDSPLHF	TGTGCCTGGAGTGTACGTGGGCAGGGGGATTCACCCCTCCACTTT
TRBV4-2	TRBJ1-1	.	CASSQVQQNTEAFF	TGTGCCAGCAGCCAAGTCCAACAGAACACTGAAGCTTTCTTT
TRBV9	TRBJ1-1	TRBD1	CASADQGDTEAFF	TGTGCCAGTGCCGACCAGGGGGACACTGAAGCTTTCTTT
TRBV19	TRBJ2-5	TRBD2	CASRTSGATIPQETQYF	TGTGCCAGTCGTACTAGCGGAGCGACCATACCTCAAGAGACCCAGTACTTC
TRBV19	TRBJ1-5	.	CASSMHTGLGSNQPQHF	TGTGCCAGTAGTATGCATACAGGGTTAGGGAGCAATCAGCCCCAGCATTTT
TRBV10-1	TRBJ2-7	TRBD1	CASSFSGTGAYEQYF	TGCGCCAGCAGTTTCTCCGGGACAGGAGCTTACGAGCAGTACTTC
TRBV25-1	TRBJ1-1	.	CASSDLQGLNTEAFF	TGTGCCAGCAGTGACCTACAGGGTTTGAACACTGAAGCTTTCTTT
TRBV29-1	TRBJ1-2	TRBD1	CSAQQGSLGGYTF	TGCAGCGCCCAACAGGGGAGCTTAGGTGGCTACACCTTC
TRBV7-9	TRBJ2-5	TRBD2	CASSSLAGGQETQYF	TGTGCCAGCAGCTCCCTAGCGGGAGGGCAAGAGACCCAGTACTTC
TRBV5-4	TRBJ2-1	TRBD1	CASSLSGTGYNEQFF	TGTGCCAGCAGCTTGTCGGGGACAGGGTACAATGAGCAGTTCTTC
TRBV9	TRBJ1-2	.	CASSVERGRFGYGYTF	TGTGCCAGCAGCGTAGAGCGGGGAAGGTTCGGCTATGGCTACACCTTC
TRBV5-1	TRBJ2-3	.	CASSSSLGSSKYTQYF	TGCGCCAGCAGCTCCTCCCTCGGGTCTAGTAAATATACGCAGTATTTT
TRBV30	TRBJ2-6	TRBD1	CAWSRGSGANVLTF	TGTGCCTGGTCCAGGGGGTCTGGGGCCAACGTCCTGACTTTC
TRBV2	TRBJ2-7	.	CASSDLGIVPTYEQYF	TGTGCCAGCAGTGATCTCGGTATAGTGCCGACCTACGAGCAGTACTTC
TRBV7-9	TRBJ2-4	.	CASSLGGGGAKNIQYF	TGTGCCAGCAGCTTAGGAGGTGGGGGGGCCAAAAACATTCAGTACTTC
TRBV27	TRBJ2-7	TRBD2	CASSLTSPGYEQYF	TGTGCCAGCAGTTTGACTAGCCCAGGGTACGAGCAGTACTTC
TRBV7-9	TRBJ2-1	TRBD2	CASSPTSGRANEQFF	TGTGCCAGCAGCCCGACTAGCGGGAGAGCAAATGAGCAGTTCTTC
TRBV18	TRBJ1-3	TRBD1	CASSRGQNDGNTIYF	TGTGCCAGCTCGAGGGGACAGAACGACGGAAACACCATATATTTT
TRBV18	TRBJ2-2	TRBD1	CASSRHGVGRGVQGPANTGELFF	TGTGCCAGCTCACGGCATGGGGTGGGTAGAGGGGTACAGGGGCCCGCGAACACCGGGGAGCTGTTTTTT
TRBV30	TRBJ1-5	.	CAWSAQGRSLNQPQHF	TGTGCCTGGAGTGCCCAGGGCAGGTCTCTGAATCAGCCCCAGCATTTT
TRBV30	TRBJ1-2	TRBD1	CAWSPGTDYGYTF	TGTGCCTGGAGCCCTGGGACAGACTATGGCTACACCTTC
TRBV10-1	TRBJ1-1	.	CATYPGRLGPRAFF	TGCGCCACGTACCCGGGGAGGCTTGGCCCGCGGGCTTTCTTT
TRBV19	TRBJ2-7	.	CASSIILGQEGSTYEQYF	TGTGCCAGTAGTATAATTCTTGGACAGGAGGGGTCAACCTACGAGCAGTACTTC
TRBV5-1	TRBJ2-7	.	CASSLELGGLGEQYF	TGCGCCAGCAGCTTGGAGTTGGGGGGGCTGGGGGAGCAGTACTTC
TRBV19	TRBJ1-3	TRBD1	CASSGQGLPGNTIYF	TGTGCCAGTAGCGGACAGGGACTACCTGGAAACACCATATATTTT
TRBV9	TRBJ2-1	TRBD2	CASSVDPAGNLYNEQFF	TGTGCCAGCAGCGTAGACCCAGCGGGGAACCTCTACAATGAGCAGTTCTTC
TRBV5-4	TRBJ2-1	TRBD2	CASSRPQLAGGYNEQFF	TGTGCCAGCAGCCGGCCACAACTAGCGGGAGGGTACAATGAGCAGTTCTTC
TRBV6-4	TRBJ2-2	TRBD2	CASSAGLADTGELFF	TGTGCCAGCAGCGCGGGACTAGCCGACACCGGGGAGCTGTTTTTT
TRBV30	TRBJ1-4	.	CACGGEKLFF	TGTGCCTGCGGGGGGGAAAAACTGTTTTTT
TRBV11-2	TRBJ2-1	.	CASSVDRLQFF	TGTGCCAGCAGCGTCGACAGGCTACAGTTCTTC
TRBV7-8	TRBJ1-2	.	CASSLRADYGYTF	TGTGCCAGCAGCTTGCGGGCGGACTATGGCTACACCTTC
TRBV28	TRBJ2-4	.	CASSESGAKNIQYF	TGTGCCAGCAGTGAGTCCGGGGCCAAAAACATTCAGTACTTC
TRBV4-1	TRBJ1-2	.	CASGQTGTNYGYTF	TGCGCCAGCGGCCAAACAGGGACCAACTATGGCTACACCTTC
TRBV15	TRBJ2-7	.	CATSRARQGTYEQYF	TGTGCCACCAGCAGAGCTCGGCAGGGGACGTACGAGCAGTACTTC
TRBV5-1	TRBJ2-1	.	CASSRDQAGYNEQFF	TGCGCCAGCAGTCGGGACCAAGCGGGCTACAATGAGCAGTTCTTC
TRBV7-7	TRBJ2-5	TRBD2	CASSLGASGVETQYF	TGTGCCAGCAGCTTGGGGGCTAGCGGGGTAGAGACCCAGTACTTC
TRBV4-2	TRBJ1-5	.	CASSQDRREHQPQHF	TGTGCCAGCAGCCAAGATCGGAGGGAGCATCAGCCCCAGCATTTT
TRBV27	TRBJ1-1	TRBD1	CAIYIPGGGMLLNTEAFF	TGTGCCATCTATATCCCAGGGGGTGGCATGCTCCTGAACACTGAAGCTTTCTTT
TRBV7-6	TRBJ2-1	TRBD2	CASSFSPLLAGGSSYNEQFF	TGTGCCAGCAGCTTTTCCCCCCTACTAGCGGGGGGGAGCTCCTACAATGAGCAGTTCTTC
TRBV5-4	TRBJ2-7	.	CASSKDTAGDEQYF	TGTGCCAGCAGCAAGGACACCGCAGGGGACGAGCAGTACTTC
TRBV29-1	TRBJ2-3	.	CSLQGRSDTQYF	TGCAGCTTACAGGGTAGGAGTGATACGCAGTATTTT
TRBV6-1	TRBJ1-1	.	CASSVIDTEAFF	TGTGCCAGCAGTGTGATAGACACTGAAGCTTTCTTT
TRBV30	TRBJ2-7	TRBD2	CAWSSGIRLGQYF	TGTGCCTGGAGTAGCGGGATAAGGCTGGGGCAGTACTTC
TRBV19	TRBJ1-1	TRBD1	CASLDRGRNTEAFF	TGTGCCAGTCTAGACAGGGGACGAAACACTGAAGCTTTCTTT